The T cell receptor (beta chain) under discussion was sequenced for a study of T-cell reconstitution after alpha-beta-depleted transplantation in children. Points on this clonotype: What it recognizes is unknown. Germline is not matched at one junction end, which may reflect a read error.

The CDR3 consists of 16 residues. Germline-derived CDR1 and CDR2 are MNHEY and SVGEGT. As it was prepared, the TCRbeta library received unique molecular identifiers. TCRdb re-analysed the PCR reads in MiXCR, keeping a single row per CDR3 protein. The table has 700,000 or so distinct CDR3 sequences, under 15% seen once. General study results and limits: High day-60 TCRbeta diversity in some patients came from surviving recipient T cells and thymic progenitors.

The sample was PBMCs, taken before TCRalphabeta/CD19-depleted stem cell transplant. The V call is TRBV6-2 or TRBV6-3, the J call TRBJ1-5; D is uncertain. The clonotype originates from a girl aged 2 to 10 with congenital amegakaryocytic thrombocytopenia, due to receive a stem cell transplant. CDR3 region: CASTYPGTVSNQPQHF. The CDR3 DNA reads TGTGCCAGCACTTACCCTGGCACCGTTAGCAATCAGCCCCAGCATTTT.